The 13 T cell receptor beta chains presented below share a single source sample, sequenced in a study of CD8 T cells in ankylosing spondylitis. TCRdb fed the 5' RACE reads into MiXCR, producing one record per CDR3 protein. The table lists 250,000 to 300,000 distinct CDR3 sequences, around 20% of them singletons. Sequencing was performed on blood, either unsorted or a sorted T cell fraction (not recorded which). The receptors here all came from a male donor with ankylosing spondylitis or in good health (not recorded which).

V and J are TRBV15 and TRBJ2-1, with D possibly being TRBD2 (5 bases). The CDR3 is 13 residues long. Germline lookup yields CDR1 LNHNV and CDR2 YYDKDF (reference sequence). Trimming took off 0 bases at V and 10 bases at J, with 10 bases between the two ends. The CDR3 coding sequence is TGTGCCACCAGCAGAGATCTCAAGCGGGAGCAGTTCTTC. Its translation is CATSRDLKREQFF.

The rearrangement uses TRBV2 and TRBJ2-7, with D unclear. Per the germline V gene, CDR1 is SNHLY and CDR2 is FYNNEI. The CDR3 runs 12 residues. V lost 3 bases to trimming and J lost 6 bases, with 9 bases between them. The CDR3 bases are TGTGCCAGCAGTGACTTGGCTCCCGAGCAGTACGTC. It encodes CASSDLAPEQYV.

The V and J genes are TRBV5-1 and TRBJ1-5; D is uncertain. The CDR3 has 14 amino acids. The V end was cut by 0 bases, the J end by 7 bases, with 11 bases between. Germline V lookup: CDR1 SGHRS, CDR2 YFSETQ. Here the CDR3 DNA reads TGCGCCAGCAGCTTGGACCCCACCGGGCAGCCCCAGCATTTT. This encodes CASSLDPTGQPQHF.

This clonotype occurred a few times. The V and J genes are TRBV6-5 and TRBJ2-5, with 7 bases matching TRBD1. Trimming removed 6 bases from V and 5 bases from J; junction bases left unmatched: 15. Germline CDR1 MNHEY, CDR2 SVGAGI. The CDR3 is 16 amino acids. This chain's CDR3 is CASSYRRTGRGETQYF. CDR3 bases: TGTGCCAGCAGCTACAGGAGGACAGGCCGTGGGGAGACCCAGTACTTC.

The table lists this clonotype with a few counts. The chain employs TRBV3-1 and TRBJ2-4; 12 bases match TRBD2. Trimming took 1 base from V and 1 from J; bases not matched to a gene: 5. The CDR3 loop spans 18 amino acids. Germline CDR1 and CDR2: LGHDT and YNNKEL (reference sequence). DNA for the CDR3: TGTGCCAGCAGCCAAGGACTAGCGGGAGTTGGTGCCAAAAACATTCAGTACTTC. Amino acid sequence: CASSQGLAGVGAKNIQYF.

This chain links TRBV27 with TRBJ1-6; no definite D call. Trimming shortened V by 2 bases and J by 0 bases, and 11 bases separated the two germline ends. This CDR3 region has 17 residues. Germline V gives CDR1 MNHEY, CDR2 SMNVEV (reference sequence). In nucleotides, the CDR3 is TGTGCCAGCAGTTTAGAGACAAAGAGCTCCTATAATTCACCCCTCCACTTT. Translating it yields CASSLETKSSYNSPLHF.

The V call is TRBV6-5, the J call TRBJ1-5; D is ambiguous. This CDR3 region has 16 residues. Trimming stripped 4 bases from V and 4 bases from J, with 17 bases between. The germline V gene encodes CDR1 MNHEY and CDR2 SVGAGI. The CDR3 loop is CASSSVHIQGNQPQHF. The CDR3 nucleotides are TGTGCCAGCAGTTCGGTTCACATCCAAGGGAATCAGCCCCAGCATTTT.

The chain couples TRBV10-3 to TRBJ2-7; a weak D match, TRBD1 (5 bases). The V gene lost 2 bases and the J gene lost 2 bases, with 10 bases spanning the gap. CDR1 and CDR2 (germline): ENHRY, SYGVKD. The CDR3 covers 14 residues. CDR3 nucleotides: TGTGCCATCAGTGAGAGGCAGGGCCCCTACGAGCAGTACGTC. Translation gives CAISERQGPYEQYV.

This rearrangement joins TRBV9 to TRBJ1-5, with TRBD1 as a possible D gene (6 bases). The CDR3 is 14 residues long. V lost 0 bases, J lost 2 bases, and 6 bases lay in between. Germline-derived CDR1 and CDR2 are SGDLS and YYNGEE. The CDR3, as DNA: TGTGCCAGCAGCGTAGCAGGGGGCAATCAGCCCCAGCATTTT. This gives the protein CASSVAGGNQPQHF.

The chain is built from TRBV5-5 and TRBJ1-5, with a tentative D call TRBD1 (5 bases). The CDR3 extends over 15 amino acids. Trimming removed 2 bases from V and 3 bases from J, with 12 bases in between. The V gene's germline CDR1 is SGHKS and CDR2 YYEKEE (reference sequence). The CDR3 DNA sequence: TGTGCCAGCAGCTTTTGGGGGGTGAACAATCAGCCCCAGCATTTT. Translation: CASSFWGVNNQPQHF.

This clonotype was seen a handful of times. The CDR3 coding sequence is TGCAGCGCAGGGAGGACAGGGGACAATGAGCAGTTCTTC. Its protein is CSAGRTGDNEQFF. The rearrangement links TRBV29-1 to TRBJ2-1; 9 bases fit TRBD1. The CDR3 is made up of 13 amino acids. Germline-derived CDR1 and CDR2 are SQVTM and ANQGSEA. V shed 7 bases and J 5 bases; nucleotides not matched to a gene: 6.

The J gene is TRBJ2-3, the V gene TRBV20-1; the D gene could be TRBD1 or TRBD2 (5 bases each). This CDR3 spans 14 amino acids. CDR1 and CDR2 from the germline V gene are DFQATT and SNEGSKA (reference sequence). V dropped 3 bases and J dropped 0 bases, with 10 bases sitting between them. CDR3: CSASGGASTDTQYF. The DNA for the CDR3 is TGCAGTGCTAGTGGGGGAGCTAGCACAGATACGCAGTATTTT.

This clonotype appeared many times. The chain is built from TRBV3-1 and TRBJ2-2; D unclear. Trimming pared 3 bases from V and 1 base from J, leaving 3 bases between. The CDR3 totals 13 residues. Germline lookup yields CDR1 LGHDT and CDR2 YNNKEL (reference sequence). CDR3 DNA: TGTGCCAGCAGCCAGGGGAACACCGGGGAGCTGTTTTTT. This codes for CASSQGNTGELFF.